This entry lists 2 T cell receptor beta chains sequenced from one sample in a study of blood T cell repertoires in COVID-19. TCRdb's copy holds only in-frame clones and misses some; the assay was immunoSEQ multiplex PCR. The sample gives 300,000 to 350,000 clones, 80% to 90% of which show up once; around 5% is in the top ten. Sequencing was performed on PBMCs or T cells enriched from blood (not recorded which). The receptors were gathered from a young man who had recovered from COVID-19.

J is TRBJ2-5 and V is TRBV7-6, with 8 bases identical to TRBD1. Germline values: CDR1 SGHVS, CDR2 FNYEAQ. The CDR3 has 14 residues. The trim removed 4 bases at V and 4 bases at J, leaving 5 bases unmatched. CDR3 DNA: TGTGCCAGCAGCTACTCGACAGGGGTAGAGACCCAGTACTTC. Protein product: CASSYSTGVETQYF.

The chain uses TRBV4-1 and TRBJ1-3; no definite D call. V lost 2 bases, J lost 0 bases, and 14 bases lay in between. The CDR3 has 17 residues. CDR1 MGHRA and CDR2 YSYEKL come from the germline V gene. In DNA form, the CDR3 reads TGCGCCAGCAGCCAAATATTTCTGAAGAGCTCTGGAAACACCATATATTTT. It translates to CASSQIFLKSSGNTIYF.